A selection of T cell receptor beta chains follows, all from one sample in a study of beta chain features in type 1 diabetes. Sequencing was performed with immunoSEQ multiplex PCR; in TCRdb, only in-frame clones are kept and a portion is missing. The table has 450,000 to 550,000 clones, around 30% seen once. The source material was naive CD4+ T cells from blood. The source of these receptors is a man aged 18 to 29 in good health. The CDR3 runs from the conserved cysteine through the conserved F or W. A D gene is named only where the DNA matches it firmly. Clone size appears in some rows only: once, few, many, or a class for an expanded clone.

>.|TRBV5-1|TRBD2|TRBJ2-3
CASSSIAGITDTQYF
TGCGCCAGCAGCTCTATAGCGGGAATAACAGATACGCAGTATTTT
>.|TRBV30|.|TRBJ2-2
CAWASLTGARQFF
TGTGCCTGGGCTTCTCTCACCGGGGCCCGTCAGTTTTTT
>.|TRBV27|.|TRBJ2-7
CASSLAAAAQTTYEQYF
TGTGCCAGCAGTTTAGCGGCGGCAGCACAGACGACTTACGAGCAGTACTTC
>.|TRBV7-9|.|TRBJ2-7
CASSSPVYKGNEQYF
TGTGCCAGCAGCTCCCCAGTTTATAAGGGCAACGAGCAGTACTTC
>.|TRBV5-1|.|TRBJ2-7
CASSLRGGTHYEQYF
TGCGCCAGCAGCTTACGGGGCGGGACGCACTACGAGCAGTACTTC
>.|TRBV5-1|.|TRBJ2-3
CASSLGRGGADTQYF
TGCGCCAGCAGCTTGGGGAGGGGCGGCGCAGATACGCAGTATTTT
>.|TRBV2|.|TRBJ2-5
CASSGGPETQYF
TGTGCCAGCAGTGGAGGGCCGGAGACCCAGTACTTC
>.|TRBV25-1|TRBD1|TRBJ2-7
CASSDTGTGRYEQYF
TGTGCCAGCAGTGACACCGGGACAGGGCGCTACGAGCAGTACTTC
>many|TRBV18|.|TRBJ1-4
CASSSGQTNEKLFF
TGTGCCAGCTCATCGGGGCAGACTAATGAAAAACTGTTTTTT
>.|TRBV7-2|TRBD2|TRBJ2-7
CASSPSGSSYEQYF
TGTGCCAGCAGCCCTAGCGGCAGCTCCTACGAGCAGTACTTC
>.|TRBV28|TRBD1|TRBJ2-7
CASSLASGTGTYEQYF
TGTGCCAGCAGTTTAGCCTCCGGGACAGGGACCTACGAGCAGTACTTC
>.|TRBV15|.|TRBJ2-5
CATSRDPRGAETQYF
TGTGCCACCAGCAGAGATCCCAGGGGCGCGGAGACCCAGTACTTC
>few|TRBV4-1|TRBD2|TRBJ2-1
CASSRLAASGGEQFF
TGCGCCAGCAGCCGCCTCGCGGCTAGCGGCGGTGAGCAGTTCTTC
>.|TRBV5-5|.|TRBJ2-6
CASSLPYSGANVLTF
TGTGCCAGCAGCTTGCCCTACTCTGGGGCCAACGTCCTGACTTTC
>few|TRBV27|TRBD1|TRBJ2-5
CASSLRDSTRGTQYF
TGTGCCAGCAGTTTAAGGGACAGTACAAGAGGGACCCAGTACTTC
>.|TRBV5-1|TRBD2|TRBJ2-1
CASSPGLAGNNEQFF
TGCGCCAGCAGCCCGGGACTAGCGGGAAACAATGAGCAGTTCTTC
>few|TRBV19|.|TRBJ1-1
CASSISGSNTEAFF
TGTGCCAGTAGTATTTCAGGGTCGAACACTGAAGCTTTCTTT
>few|TRBV19|.|TRBJ2-1
CASSIENYNEQFF
TGTGCCAGTAGTATTGAAAACTACAATGAGCAGTTCTTC
>.|TRBV9|.|TRBJ2-3
CASSVKGDTQYF
TGTGCCAGCAGCGTGAAGGGAGATACGCAGTATTTT
>few|TRBV10-3|.|TRBJ2-5
CAIRASGTQETQYF
TGTGCCATCAGAGCTTCCGGGACACAAGAGACCCAGTACTTC
>few|TRBV6-5|TRBD1|TRBJ2-7
CASRSDRGSAYEQYF
TGTGCCAGCAGGTCGGACAGGGGAAGCGCCTACGAGCAGTACTTC
>.|TRBV11-2|.|TRBJ2-1
CASSLDRGSYNEQFF
TGTGCCAGCAGCTTAGATCGGGGCTCCTACAATGAGCAGTTCTTC
>few|TRBV7-2|.|TRBJ2-3
CASSLRLTDTQYF
TGTGCCAGCAGCTTAAGGCTCACAGATACGCAGTATTTT
>.|TRBV9|TRBD1|TRBJ1-1
CASSPGTGRSEAFF
TGTGCCAGCAGCCCGGGGACAGGGAGGTCTGAAGCTTTCTTT
>few|TRBV7-2|TRBD2|TRBJ2-3
CASSPPGLALTDTQYF
TGTGCCAGCAGCCCGCCTGGACTAGCGCTCACAGATACGCAGTATTTT
>few|TRBV9|.|TRBJ2-3
CASSSGLGSGTDTQYF
TGTGCCAGCAGCTCAGGCCTGGGGTCGGGCACAGATACGCAGTATTTT
>.|TRBV5-4|.|TRBJ2-7
CASSPGGTPSYEQYF
TGTGCCAGCAGCCCTGGGGGAACTCCCTCCTACGAGCAGTACTTC
>few|TRBV29-1|.|TRBJ1-2
CSVARGTKLFYGYTF
TGCAGCGTCGCCCGGGGGACGAAACTGTTTTATGGCTACACCTTC
>.|TRBV7-6|.|TRBJ2-4
CASSPPGTLAKNIQYF
TGTGCCAGCAGCCCCCCGGGAACACTAGCCAAAAACATTCAGTACTTC
>few|TRBV11-2|.|TRBJ2-2
CASSLVGTGELFF
TGTGCCAGCAGCTTAGTAGGCACCGGGGAGCTGTTTTTT
>.|TRBV7-8|.|TRBJ2-1
CASSPVMGLYNEQFF
TGTGCCAGCAGCCCGGTAATGGGACTTTACAATGAGCAGTTCTTC
>few|TRBV4-2|TRBD2|TRBJ2-7
CASSQELGASGRYEQYF
TGTGCCAGCAGCCAAGAATTGGGCGCTAGCGGGAGGTACGAGCAGTACTTC
>.|TRBV7-9|.|TRBJ2-5
CASSFSGETQYF
TGTGCCAGCAGCTTCTCGGGAGAGACCCAGTACTTC
>few|TRBV18|.|TRBJ2-4
CASSPALGNIQYF
TGTGCCAGCTCACCAGCGCTGGGAAACATTCAGTACTTC
>.|TRBV13|TRBD1|TRBJ2-7
CASSLRTGHEQYF
TGTGCCAGCAGCCTTCGGACAGGCCACGAGCAGTACTTC
>.|TRBV29-1|.|TRBJ2-1
CSGATGYNEQFF
TGCAGCGGGGCGACAGGTTACAATGAGCAGTTCTTC
>.|TRBV6-6|TRBD2|TRBJ2-5
CASHTSGSWQTQYF
TGTGCCAGCCATACTAGCGGGAGTTGGCAGACCCAGTACTTC
>few|TRBV7-2|.|TRBJ2-3
CASSLPGPSADTQYF
TGTGCCAGCAGCTTACCAGGGCCGAGTGCAGATACGCAGTATTTT
>few|TRBV29-1|.|TRBJ2-7
CSVVPLDHLSEQYF
TGCAGCGTTGTTCCCCTGGACCATCTTAGTGAGCAGTACTTC
>.|TRBV10-3|TRBD1|TRBJ1-1
CATAGGPNTEAFF
TGTGCCACCGCAGGGGGCCCGAACACTGAAGCTTTCTTT
>.|TRBV18|TRBD2|TRBJ2-3
CASSPLAGHVDTQYF
TGTGCCAGCTCACCACTAGCGGGACATGTAGATACGCAGTATTTT
>.|TRBV30|.|TRBJ1-5
CAWSHLWGNQPQHF
TGTGCCTGGAGTCATCTTTGGGGCAATCAGCCCCAGCATTTT
>.|TRBV7-8|TRBD2|TRBJ2-7
CASSFPGLESYEQYF
TGTGCCAGCAGCTTTCCGGGACTAGAGTCTTACGAGCAGTACTTC
>few|TRBV29-1|.|TRBJ1-2
CSVDPRGSYGYTF
TGCAGCGTCGATCCGAGAGGGAGCTATGGCTACACCTTC
>.|TRBV7-2|.|TRBJ2-1
CASRRLVYNEQFF
TGTGCCAGCAGACGACTAGTCTACAATGAGCAGTTCTTC
>.|TRBV7-2|.|TRBJ1-2
CASSLDSPYGYTF
TGTGCCAGCAGCTTGGACAGCCCCTATGGCTACACCTTC
>few|TRBV30|.|TRBJ2-3
CAWAVSGFTDTQYF
TGTGCCTGGGCGGTCAGCGGATTCACAGATACGCAGTATTTT
>.|TRBV7-6|.|TRBJ1-1
CASSLAQGNTEAFF
TGTGCCAGCAGCTTAGCCCAGGGAAATACTGAAGCTTTCTTT
>.|TRBV13|.|TRBJ2-7
CASSYDRRGYEQYF
TGTGCCAGCAGCTACGACAGGCGGGGATACGAGCAGTACTTC